A selection of T cell receptor beta chains follows, all from one sample in a study of control samples from healthy donors and cancer patients. Data came from immunoSEQ multiplex PCR; TCRdb stores just in-frame clones and leaves some out. Of some 89,000 clones listed, roughly 84% are singletons. The source material was blood. Receptors originate from a woman in her thirties or forties in good health. CDR3s include the opening cysteine and the closing phenylalanine or tryptophan. D genes are given only for firm matches. The size of a clone is reported for some rows only, either as once, few or many, or as a class for expanded clones.

NA	TRBV18	TRBJ2-2	NA	16	CASSPGPTVNTGELFF	TGTGCCAGCTCACCAGGACCCACAGTGAACACCGGGGAGCTGTTTTTT
NA	TRBV6-2/TRBV6-3	TRBJ1-2	NA	13	CASSYDANYGYTF	TGTGCCAGCAGTTATGACGCTAACTATGGCTACACCTTC
NA	TRBV19	TRBJ1-3	NA	15	CASSWGRSSGNTIYF	TGTGCCAGTAGTTGGGGACGGAGCTCTGGAAACACCATATATTTT
TRBD1	TRBV6-1	TRBJ1-2	NA	15	CASSDRGRPNYGYTF	TGTGCCAGCAGTGACAGGGGGCGGCCTAACTATGGCTACACCTTC
NA	TRBV4-3	TRBJ2-3	NA	13	CASAPKGGYTQYF	TGCGCCAGCGCCCCTAAGGGGGGATATACGCAGTATTTT
NA	TRBV5-1	TRBJ2-7	NA	16	CASSLGFGTAGYEQYF	TGCGCCAGCAGCTTGGGGTTCGGGACGGCAGGCTACGAGCAGTACTTC
NA	TRBV5-4	TRBJ2-3	NA	15	CASSLAGSSTDTQYF	TGTGCCAGCAGCTTGGCGGGCTCTAGCACAGATACGCAGTATTTT
TRBD1	TRBV5-1	TRBJ2-7	NA	15	CASSSNTGGQGEQYF	TGCGCCAGCAGCTCAAATACAGGGGGCCAAGGCGAGCAGTACTTC
NA	TRBV5-6	TRBJ1-1	NA	13	CASRATSNTEAFF	TGTGCCAGCAGGGCCACCAGTAACACTGAAGCTTTCTTT
NA	TRBV3-1/TRBV3-2	TRBJ1-1	NA	13	CASSPMNLRKAFF	TGTGCCAGCAGCCCCATGAATCTAAGGAAAGCTTTCTTT
NA	TRBV6-5	TRBJ1-2	NA	14	CASSRTSSLYGYTF	TGTGCCAGCAGCCGAACGTCCAGCCTCTATGGCTACACCTTC
NA	TRBV4-1	TRBJ2-7	once	13	CASSPRTDYEQYF	TGCGCCAGCAGCCCGCGGACAGACTACGAGCAGTACTTC
NA	TRBV5-1	TRBJ1-1	NA	12	CASSLVGYEAFF	TGCGCCAGCAGCTTGGTTGGCTATGAAGCTTTCTTT
NA	TRBV2	TRBJ1-1	NA	16	CASSEALATSGTEAFF	TGTGCCAGCAGTGAAGCGCTGGCGACCTCGGGGACTGAAGCTTTCTTT
NA	TRBV6-5	TRBJ1-2	NA	10	CASGRDGYTF	TGTGCCAGCGGTAGGGATGGCTACACCTTC
TRBD1	TRBV7-2	TRBJ1-2	NA	15	CASSLGGTAFYGYTF	TGTGCCAGCAGCCTAGGTGGGACAGCTTTCTATGGCTACACCTTC
TRBD1	TRBV20-1	TRBJ1-2	NA	11	CSAIDRGLVTF	TGCAGTGCCATCGACAGGGGGCTAGTCACCTTC
NA	TRBV14	TRBJ1-4	few	16	CASSQLPRGQTEKLFF	TGTGCCAGCAGCCAACTGCCTCGGGGACAAACAGAAAAACTGTTTTTT
TRBD1	TRBV7-3	TRBJ2-2	NA	17	CASSLNGQGYFAGELFF	TGTGCCAGCAGCTTAAACGGACAGGGGTATTTTGCCGGGGAGCTGTTTTTT
NA	TRBV7-2	TRBJ2-2	NA	13	CASSSTVPGELFF	TGTGCCAGCAGCTCGACAGTCCCCGGGGAGCTGTTTTTT
NA	TRBV18	TRBJ1-3	once	17	CASSPFSQGESGNTIYF	TGTGCCAGCTCACCATTTTCGCAGGGAGAATCTGGAAACACCATATATTTT
NA	TRBV4-1	TRBJ2-5	NA	14	CASSQVTLGETQYF	TGCGCCAGCAGCCAAGTTACTTTAGGAGAGACCCAGTACTTC
TRBD1	TRBV15	TRBJ2-1	NA	16	CATERGQGSGYNEQFF	TGTGCCACCGAGCGTGGACAGGGATCCGGATACAATGAGCAGTTCTTC
TRBD2	TRBV7-2	TRBJ2-7	NA	16	CASSLEVLRGGYEQYF	TGTGCCAGCAGCTTAGAAGTACTCCGGGGGGGCTACGAGCAGTACTTC
TRBD1	TRBV5-6	TRBJ2-7	NA	14	CASSRQGASYEQYF	TGTGCCAGCAGCCGACAGGGGGCTTCCTACGAGCAGTACTTC
NA	TRBV5-1	TRBJ2-3	NA	14	CASSTASGTDTQYF	TGCGCCAGCAGCACAGCTAGCGGCACAGATACGCAGTATTTT
NA	TRBV10-3	TRBJ1-1	NA	12	CAISEGGRGAFF	TGTGCCATCAGTGAGGGCGGAAGAGGAGCTTTCTTT
NA	TRBV19	TRBJ1-1	NA	14	CASSIDRENTEAFF	TGTGCCAGTAGTATAGATAGGGAGAACACTGAAGCTTTCTTT
TRBD1	TRBV2	TRBJ2-7	NA	14	CASSWGQGAYEQYF	TGTGCCAGCAGTTGGGGACAGGGGGCGTACGAGCAGTACTTC
NA	TRBV5-4	TRBJ1-2	NA	13	CASSFDQNYGYTF	TGTGCCAGCAGCTTTGACCAGAACTATGGCTACACCTTC
NA	TRBV28	TRBJ2-7	NA	14	CASSLPHQFGEQYF	TGTGCCAGCAGTTTACCCCACCAGTTTGGGGAGCAGTACTTC
NA	TRBV5-1	TRBJ1-4	NA	14	CASSLGHDNEKLFF	TGCGCCAGCAGCTTGGGGCATGATAATGAAAAACTGTTTTTT
NA	TRBV11-3	TRBJ2-1	NA	15	CASSFEGLAYNEQFF	TGTGCCAGCAGCTTCGAGGGACTGGCTTACAATGAGCAGTTCTTC
TRBD2	TRBV24-1	TRBJ2-3	NA	20	CATSDSGLAGGSSSTDTQYF	TGTGCCACCAGTGACTCGGGACTAGCGGGGGGGTCTTCTAGCACAGATACGCAGTATTTT
NA	TRBV18	TRBJ1-6	NA	14	CASSPLISESPLHF	TGTGCCAGCTCACCACTTATAAGCGAGTCACCCCTCCACTTT
TRBD1	TRBV25-1	TRBJ1-1	once	15	CASKGRGRMNTEAFF	TGTGCCAGCAAGGGCAGGGGGCGGATGAACACTGAAGCTTTCTTT
NA	TRBV27	TRBJ2-6	NA	16	CASSLRAHSGANVLTF	TGTGCCAGCAGTTTACGAGCCCACTCTGGGGCCAACGTCCTGACTTTC
TRBD2	TRBV6-5	TRBJ2-3	NA	14	CASNREGWGDTQYF	TGTGCCAGCAACCGGGAGGGATGGGGGGATACGCAGTATTTT
NA	TRBV11-3	TRBJ1-5	NA	14	CASSAGEGHQPQHF	TGTGCCAGCAGCGCAGGGGAGGGACATCAGCCCCAGCATTTT
NA	TRBV30	TRBJ1-5	many	13	CAWSRDSNQPQHF	TGTGCCTGGAGTAGGGACAGCAATCAGCCCCAGCATTTT
NA	TRBV3-1/TRBV3-2	TRBJ1-2	once	13	CASSQDFTDGYTF	TGTGCCAGCAGCCAAGATTTTACGGATGGCTACACCTTC
NA	TRBV7-3	TRBJ2-1	NA	12	CASSTQGNEQFF	TGTGCCAGCAGCACACAGGGAAATGAGCAGTTCTTC
TRBD1	TRBV30	TRBJ1-1	NA	15	CAWSVPGQINTEAFF	TGTGCCTGGAGTGTCCCGGGACAGATAAACACTGAAGCTTTCTTT
TRBD1	TRBV13	TRBJ2-1	few	15	CASSFPGQGYNEQFF	TGTGCCAGCAGCTTCCCGGGACAGGGGTACAATGAGCAGTTCTTC
NA	TRBV21-1	TRBJ2-7	NA	14	CASKISTGMEEQYF	TGTGCCAGCAAAATTTCCACGGGAATGGAAGAGCAGTACTTC
NA	TRBV3-1/TRBV3-2	TRBJ1-6	once	16	CASSQEQQYYNSPLHF	TGTGCCAGCAGCCAAGAACAACAGTACTATAATTCACCCCTCCACTTT
TRBD2	TRBV15	TRBJ2-7	NA	14	CATSRRGKTYEQYF	TGTGCCACCAGCCGGCGGGGGAAAACCTACGAGCAGTACTTC
NA	TRBV2	TRBJ1-6	NA	13	CASTRAGRSPLHF	TGTGCCAGCACCCGAGCAGGGAGATCACCCCTCCACTTT